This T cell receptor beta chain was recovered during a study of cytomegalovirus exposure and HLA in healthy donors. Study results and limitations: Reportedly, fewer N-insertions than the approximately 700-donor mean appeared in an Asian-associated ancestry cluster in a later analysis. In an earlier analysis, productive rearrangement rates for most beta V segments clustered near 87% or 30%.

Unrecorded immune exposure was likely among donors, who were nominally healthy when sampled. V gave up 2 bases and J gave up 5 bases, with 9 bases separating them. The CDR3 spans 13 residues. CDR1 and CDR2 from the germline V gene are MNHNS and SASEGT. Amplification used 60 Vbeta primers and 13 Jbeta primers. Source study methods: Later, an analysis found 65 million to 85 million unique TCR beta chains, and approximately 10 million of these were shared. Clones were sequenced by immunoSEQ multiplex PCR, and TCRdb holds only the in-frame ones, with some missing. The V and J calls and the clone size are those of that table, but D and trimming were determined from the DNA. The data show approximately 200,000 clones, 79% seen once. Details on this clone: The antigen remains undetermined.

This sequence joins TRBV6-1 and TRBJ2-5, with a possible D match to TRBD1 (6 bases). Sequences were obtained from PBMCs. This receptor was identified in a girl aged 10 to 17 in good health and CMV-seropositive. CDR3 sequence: CASSERDRETQYF. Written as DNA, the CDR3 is TGTGCCAGCAGTGAAAGAGACAGGGAGACCCAGTACTTC.